The following is a T cell receptor (beta chain) sequence with its context. These data are taken from a study of T cells in narcolepsy. Clones were read by immunoSEQ multiplex PCR, and TCRdb kept only the in-frame ones, dropping some. The table records some 29,000 clones, 87% of them present only once. This CDR3 region has 14 residues. Germline values: CDR1 GTSNPN, CDR2 SVGIG (reference sequence). V was trimmed by 0 bases and J by 8 bases, leaving 14 bases between them. This clonotype originated in a human donor in good health. Sequenced input: memory (CD45RA-) CD4+ T cells from blood. V and J are TRBV30 and TRBJ2-1, with D possibly matching TRBD2 (6 bases). The CDR3: CAWSVRASADEQFF. Written as DNA, the CDR3 is TGTGCCTGGAGTGTCCGGGCTAGCGCGGATGAGCAGTTCTTC.